The TCR beta chain under discussion was sequenced for a study of metastatic and nonmetastatic thyroid tumors. Study overall: It was across blood and tumor or nodule tissue from malignant and benign thyroid patients that repertoires were compared.

TCRdb redid the clone calls on the PCR reads using MiXCR. The sample contains approximately 58,000 clones, more than 20% of which appear only once. This clone appeared many times. Thyroid surgery was preceded by no treatment in any patient. This CDR3 is built from 16 residues. In germline, CDR1 is MDHEN, CDR2 SYDVKM. V lost 5 bases to trimming and J lost 3 bases, with 17 bases between them. The chain uses TRBV28 and TRBJ2-1; no reliable D call. Sequenced input: blood. The receptor was isolated from a female donor with papillary thyroid cancer or a benign thyroid nodule (not recorded which). Some clones in this sample may be carry-over from other donors' samples. The CDR3 DNA reads as TGTGCCAGCAGTCCCGAGATGATAGGGAACTACAATGAGCAGTTCTTC. It is translated as CASSPEMIGNYNEQFF.